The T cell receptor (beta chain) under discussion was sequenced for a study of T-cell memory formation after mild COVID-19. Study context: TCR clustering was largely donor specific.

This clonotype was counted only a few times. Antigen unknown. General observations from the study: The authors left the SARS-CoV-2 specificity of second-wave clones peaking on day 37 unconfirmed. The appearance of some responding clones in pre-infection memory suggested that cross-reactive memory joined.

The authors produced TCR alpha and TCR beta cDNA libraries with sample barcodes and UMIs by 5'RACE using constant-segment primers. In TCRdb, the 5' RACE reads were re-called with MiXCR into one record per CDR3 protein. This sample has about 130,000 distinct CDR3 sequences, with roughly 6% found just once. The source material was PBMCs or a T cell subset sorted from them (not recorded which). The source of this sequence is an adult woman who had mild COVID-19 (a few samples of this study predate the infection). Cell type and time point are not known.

The CDR3 sequence is CASSPPGEGGEKLFF. In DNA form, the CDR3 reads TGCGCCAGCAGCCCGCCAGGCGAGGGTGGTGAAAAACTGTTTTTT. The genes are TRBV4-1 and TRBJ1-4; no clear D gene. The CDR3 sequence is 15 residues long. Germline V gene data show CDR1 as MGHRA and CDR2 as YSYEKL. V lost 4 bases and J lost 7, with 16 bases in between.